The rows below give T cell receptor beta chains drawn from one sample of a study of T-cell memory formation after mild COVID-19. TCRdb passed the 5' RACE reads through MiXCR, listing each CDR3 protein once. The sample lists 150,000 or so distinct CDR3 sequences, approximately 14% occurring once. Sample: PBMCs or a T cell subset sorted from them (not recorded which). Every receptor here comes from an adult woman who had mild COVID-19 (a few samples of this study predate the infection). Cell type and time point are not known. CDR3s include the opening cysteine and the closing phenylalanine or tryptophan. The D gene is left open where the match is weak. The size entry is marked missing in some rows and otherwise reads once, few, many or a size class.

TRBV2	TRBJ2-5	11	-	-	CASRNQETQYF	TGTGCCAGCAGGAACCAAGAGACCCAGTACTTC
TRBV30	TRBJ2-6	18	TRBD2	few	CAWSYSRGGSYGANVLTF	TGTGCCTGGAGCTACTCCCGGGGGGGCTCATATGGGGCCAACGTCCTGACTTTC
TRBV5-1	TRBJ1-1	15	-	few	CASSLSGQKGTEAFF	TGCGCCAGCAGCTTAAGCGGACAGAAGGGGACTGAAGCTTTCTTT
TRBV24-1	TRBJ2-2	15	-	few	CATSDVSGTHGELFF	TGTGCCACCAGTGATGTTTCCGGGACGCACGGGGAGCTGTTTTTT
TRBV5-1	TRBJ2-5	17	TRBD2	-	CASSLAVAGLAGETQYF	TGCGCCAGCAGCTTGGCGGTCGCGGGACTAGCAGGCGAGACCCAGTACTTC
TRBV12-3/TRBV12-4	TRBJ2-1	17	TRBD1	many	CASSPTGARSSYNEQFF	TGTGCCAGCAGCCCCACAGGGGCGCGAAGCTCCTACAATGAGCAGTTCTTC
TRBV18	TRBJ2-3	11	-	few	CASSPGSTQYF	TGTGCCAGCTCACCAGGTTCTACGCAGTATTTT
TRBV12-3/TRBV12-4	TRBJ2-7	16	TRBD1	few	CASSPGQGTHSYEQYF	TGTGCCAGCAGTCCGGGACAGGGAACCCACTCCTACGAGCAGTACTTC
TRBV27	TRBJ2-1	16	TRBD2	few	CASSLGLAGPYNEQFF	TGTGCCAGCAGTTTAGGACTAGCGGGGCCCTACAATGAGCAGTTCTTC
TRBV2	TRBJ2-1	14	-	-	CASSGPSSYNEQFF	TGTGCCAGCAGTGGGCCGAGCTCCTACAATGAGCAGTTCTTC
TRBV9	TRBJ1-2	13	-	-	CASSVGDNYGYTF	TGTGCCAGCAGCGTAGGGGACAACTATGGCTACACCTTC
TRBV7-9	TRBJ2-3	16	TRBD2	few	CASSLADSGSTDTQYF	TGTGCCAGCAGCTTAGCGGATAGCGGGAGCACAGATACGCAGTATTTT
TRBV7-2	TRBJ2-1	15	TRBD2	-	CASSFLAGGHNEQFF	TGTGCCAGCAGCTTTCTGGCGGGAGGGCACAATGAGCAGTTCTTC
TRBV2	TRBJ2-3	13	-	few	CASRAGLADTQYF	TGTGCCAGCAGGGCAGGACTGGCAGATACGCAGTATTTT
TRBV19	TRBJ2-1	15	TRBD2	few	CASSRKTSGVHEQFF	TGTGCCAGTAGTCGTAAGACTAGCGGGGTCCATGAGCAGTTCTTC
TRBV4-2	TRBJ2-1	17	-	few	CASSQDYAAGSYNEQFF	TGTGCCAGCAGCCAAGATTATGCGGCTGGCTCCTACAATGAGCAGTTCTTC
TRBV3-1	TRBJ2-1	19	TRBD2	-	CASSQDPISGGTIYNEQFF	TGTGCCAGCAGCCAAGATCCAATTAGCGGGGGGACAATCTACAATGAGCAGTTCTTC
TRBV7-2	TRBJ2-3	13	-	few	CASSLGGVTTQYF	TGTGCCAGCAGCTTGGGCGGGGTGACGACGCAGTATTTT
TRBV7-2	TRBJ1-1	13	-	few	CASSQMIVRGAFF	TGTGCCAGCAGCCAGATGATAGTCCGCGGAGCTTTCTTT
TRBV12-3/TRBV12-4	TRBJ2-7	13	-	-	CASSASRNLEQYF	TGTGCCAGCAGTGCATCGCGGAATCTCGAGCAGTACTTC
TRBV15	TRBJ1-1	15	-	few	CATSREEVMNTEAFF	TGTGCCACCAGCAGAGAGGAGGTCATGAACACTGAAGCTTTCTTT
TRBV9	TRBJ1-1	18	TRBD1	few	CASSDPGTGVWGNTEAFF	TGTGCCAGCAGCGACCCCGGGACAGGGGTGTGGGGGAACACTGAAGCTTTCTTT
TRBV19	TRBJ2-2	14	TRBD1	-	CASWRQGARGELFF	TGTGCCAGTTGGAGACAGGGGGCGCGAGGGGAGCTGTTTTTT
TRBV12-3/TRBV12-4	TRBJ2-7	14	-	many	CASSHPGTVYEQYF	TGTGCCAGCAGTCACCCCGGGACTGTCTACGAGCAGTACTTC
TRBV9	TRBJ2-2	15	-	few	CASSVDNGNTGELFF	TGTGCCAGCAGCGTAGACAACGGTAACACCGGGGAGCTGTTTTTT
TRBV7-9	TRBJ1-4	16	TRBD1	few	CASSLVVGQASEKLFF	TGTGCCAGCAGCTTAGTGGTGGGACAGGCGAGTGAAAAACTGTTTTTT
TRBV6-5	TRBJ1-1	14	-	-	CASRPQGRVTEAFF	TGTGCCAGCAGGCCGCAGGGAAGGGTCACTGAAGCTTTCTTT
TRBV30	TRBJ2-3	15	TRBD2	few	CAWSPSSGRRDTQYF	TGTGCCTGGAGTCCGAGTAGCGGGAGAAGAGATACGCAGTATTTT
TRBV2	TRBJ2-6	14	TRBD1	-	CASNRGSGANVLTF	TGTGCCAGCAACAGGGGTTCTGGGGCCAACGTCCTGACTTTC
TRBV20-1	TRBJ1-1	17	-	few	CSARETLPGEGYTEAFF	TGCAGTGCTAGAGAAACCCTACCCGGGGAAGGGTATACTGAAGCTTTCTTT
TRBV7-2	TRBJ2-3	12	-	many	CASGDPRDTQYF	TGTGCCAGCGGGGATCCACGGGATACGCAGTATTTT
TRBV20-1	TRBJ1-1	12	-	-	CSARDLDTEAFF	TGCAGTGCTAGAGATTTGGACACTGAAGCTTTCTTT
TRBV5-1	TRBJ2-5	15	TRBD2	many	CASSLASGGQETQYF	TGCGCCAGCAGCTTGGCTAGCGGGGGGCAAGAGACCCAGTACTTC
TRBV19	TRBJ2-7	13	-	-	CASSIYDSYEQYF	TGTGCCAGTAGTATCTATGACAGTTACGAGCAGTACTTC
TRBV29-1	TRBJ2-7	14	-	few	CSVADWQRPGEQYF	TGCAGCGTTGCCGATTGGCAGCGGCCAGGAGAGCAGTACTTC
TRBV7-9	TRBJ2-7	14	TRBD1	few	CASSLRQGVSEQYF	TGTGCCAGCAGCCTACGACAGGGGGTGAGCGAGCAGTACTTC
TRBV7-7	TRBJ2-5	15	-	-	CASSLGQILGETQYF	TGTGCCAGCAGCTTAGGACAGATATTAGGAGAGACCCAGTACTTC
TRBV4-1	TRBJ1-2	15	-	few	CASSQEDGGPYGYTF	TGCGCCAGCAGCCAAGAAGACGGAGGCCCTTATGGCTACACCTTC
TRBV5-1	TRBJ1-1	15	-	many	CASSLEGGIGTEAFF	TGCGCCAGCAGCTTAGAGGGGGGGATCGGAACTGAAGCTTTCTTT
TRBV6-4	TRBJ2-1	16	TRBD2	many	CASSDSGLASYNEQFF	TGTGCCAGCAGTGACTCCGGACTAGCGAGCTACAATGAGCAGTTCTTC
TRBV27	TRBJ2-7	14	-	few	CASSLTGESYEQYF	TGTGCCAGCAGTTTAACGGGAGAGTCCTACGAGCAGTACTTC
TRBV19	TRBJ2-1	13	-	few	CASSPGTYNEQFF	TGTGCCAGTAGCCCGGGGACTTACAATGAGCAGTTCTTC